This T cell receptor beta chain was retrieved from a study of spatial heterogeneity in lung cancer (dated by TCRdb to between 2018 and 2021). Some background on the complete study: More beta-chain than alpha-chain transcripts were consistently detected, likely reflecting higher beta-chain transcript abundance. A strong correlation was found between TCR transcript counts in tumor regions and a T cell transcriptional module score from matched bulk RNA-seq. In the raw uncorrected reads, each unique combination of TCR and UMI appeared more than ten times on average. In non-small cell lung cancer, the study quantitatively compared TCR alpha and beta repertoires across several tumor regions, matched nontumor lung, and blood. The study linked features of the TCR repertoire to counts of nonsynonymous mutations, which were determined by whole-exome sequencing of tumor tissue. At surgery, 220 tumor regions, 61 to 75 matched nontumor lung samples and 56 PBMC samples were TCR-sequenced for both alpha and beta chains.

The germline ends are 11 bases apart after V is trimmed by 5 bases and J by 0 bases. The CDR3 runs 14 amino acids, cysteine and phenylalanine included. The kept DNA is CDR3 alone, 42 bases in frame from the first base. Sequences SGHNT (CDR1) and YYREEE (CDR2) are obtained from the germline V gene (reference sequence). The library came from 5' RACE. Sequencing used a NextSeq 500. To allow correction of PCR and sequencing errors, the TCR library protocol tagged every TCR cDNA molecule with a unique molecular identifier. Turning to the authors' computational methods: Decombinator tools were used for TCR identification, UMI-based error correction and CDR3 extraction. Expanded TCRs were defined as those above a frequency of 2 per 1,000, corresponding to the top 1% of the tumor frequency distribution. Expanded tumor TCRs were classed as regional if statistically deemed absent (corrected P<0.05) from at least one tumor region, otherwise ubiquitous. Each repertoire was subsampled 100 times to 5,000 TCRs, after which Renyi diversity was computed with the R vegan package. CDR3 similarity networks were built from amino acid triplet string-kernel similarity, with CDR3s being connected when pairwise similarity was above 0.82. TCRdb passed the public sequencing reads through fastp at Q25 and MiXCR, retaining productive beta sequences. Rows with one shared CDR3 protein collapse into an entry with the most common genes and DNA. None of the V and J calls come from the authors' own analysis; TCRdb made them. For this sample the table gives about 2,800 distinct CDR3 sequences, of which 10% to 12% were detected only once. In total, the top ten clones hold over 9.5% of the sample.

This clonotype counts as large (0.1 to 1%). Its antigen target is currently unknown. Base qualities are not at hand, and no much larger clone is one base apart. What the research found in general, with its limitations: Confirming at a functional level the hypothesis that regional TCRs recognize regional mutations was considered to require additional single-cell paired TCR alpha and beta sequencing. TCR-seq was estimated to cover only around 7.2% of tumor T cells for alpha chains and roughly 14% for beta chains. The tumor nonsynonymous mutation count correlated with the number of expanded alpha and beta TCRs within the tumor. Counts of ubiquitous and regional expanded TCRs were found to correlate with counts of ubiquitous and regional nonsynonymous mutations, respectively.

The time point label corresponds to: sample taken at primary tumor resection. The donors were about 71 patients from the lung TRACERx cohort who had early-stage, untreated non-small cell lung cancer. Without any cell sorting, TCR sequencing was performed on whole RNA extracted either from tumor and nontumor lung tissue or from cryopreserved PBMC samples. Only patients with enough RNA available from two or more tumor regions were chosen for TCR sequencing. Before selection, tumor and adjacent nontumor lung specimens were reviewed by a lung pathologist. The specimen was lung tumor tissue, collected at surgery. The rearrangement combines TRBV5-4 with TRBJ1-1; a tentative D match to TRBD1 spans 5 bases. The TCR was taken from a male donor with early-stage non-small cell lung cancer. The nucleotides read TGTGCCAGCAGGCTTGGGGGGATGAACACTGAAGCTTTCTTT. Protein translation: CASRLGGMNTEAFF.